These 24 T cell receptor beta chains share one sample of origin, sequenced in a study of cytomegalovirus exposure and HLA in healthy donors. The PCR ran on 60 Vbeta and 13 Jbeta primers. TCRdb keeps only in-frame clones here, not all; method: immunoSEQ multiplex PCR. The profile shows about 200,000 clones, 85% of them singletons. Material for sequencing was PBMCs. The receptor set was obtained from a woman aged 45-65 years in good health and CMV-seronegative.

The chain joins TRBV30 to TRBJ2-1; tentative D call: TRBD1 (6 bases). The CDR3 is 13 amino acids. The V end was cut by 2 bases, the J end by 4 bases, with 9 bases between. Germline-derived CDR1 and CDR2 are GTSNPN and SVGIG (reference sequence). In nucleotides, the CDR3 is TGTGCCTGGAGTCCCAGGGGATACAATGAGCAGTTCTTC. Protein product: CAWSPRGYNEQFF.

This chain uses TRBV7-7 with TRBJ2-1; the match to TRBD2 covers 8 bases. Germline assignment: CDR1 SSHAT and CDR2 FNYEAQ (reference sequence). The CDR3 loop spans 16 amino acids. V shed 4 bases and J 0 bases; nucleotides not matched to a gene: 5. The CDR3 reads CASSSAGGHSYNEQFF. Written as DNA, the CDR3 is TGTGCCAGCAGCTCCGCGGGAGGCCACTCCTACAATGAGCAGTTCTTC.

The chain is built from TRBV6-5 and TRBJ1-1; D is perhaps TRBD1 (5 bases). V gave up 2 bases and J gave up 1 base, with 11 bases separating them. Germline CDR1 MNHEY, CDR2 SVGAGI. This CDR3 is built from 15 residues. The CDR3 coding sequence is TGTGCCAGCAGTTACACGAGACAGAGGAACACTGAAGCTTTCTTT. Its protein is CASSYTRQRNTEAFF.

The chain carries TRBV10-3 and TRBJ2-5, with D perhaps matching TRBD1 (6 bases). This CDR3 is built from 13 residues. V lost 6 bases, J lost 10 bases, and 18 bases lay in between. The germline CDR1 and CDR2 sequences are ENHRY and SYGVKD. The CDR3 protein is CAISGDERGGQYF. CDR3 DNA: TGTGCCATCAGCGGGGACGAGAGAGGGGGCCAGTACTTC.

The J gene is TRBJ2-1, the V gene TRBV6-4; TRBD2 aligns across 7 bases. This CDR3 has 15 amino acids. In germline, CDR1 is MRHNA, CDR2 SNTAGT. The ends lost 5 bases at V and 4 bases at J; junction bases unmatched: 8. This chain's CDR3 is CASSSLAGEYNEQFF. DNA for the CDR3: TGTGCCAGCAGTTCTTTGGCGGGAGAATACAATGAGCAGTTCTTC.

V gene TRBV29-1 combines with J gene TRBJ1-2; D might be TRBD1 (6 bases). Germline-derived CDR1 and CDR2 are SQVTM and ANQGSEA. V was trimmed by 4 bases and J by 2 bases, leaving 8 bases between them. The CDR3 has 12 amino acids. The CDR3 region has the DNA TGCAGCGTTGTAAGGGGGAACTATGGCTACACCTTC. Amino acid sequence: CSVVRGNYGYTF.

The chain is built from TRBV7-9 and TRBJ1-6; 9 bases line up with TRBD1. Germline V CDR1 and CDR2: SEHNR, FQNEAQ (reference sequence). The ends lost 8 bases at V and 10 bases at J; junction bases unmatched: 12. The length of the CDR3 is 15 residues. The CDR3 loop reads CASGRGQGGGSPLHF. The CDR3 bases are TGTGCCAGCGGCCGGGGACAGGGCGGGGGATCACCCCTCCACTTT.

The chain combines TRBV6-1 with TRBJ2-7; D uncertain. The CDR3 is 12 amino acids. Per the germline V gene, CDR1 is MNHNS and CDR2 is SASEGT. V was shortened by 7 bases and J by 1 base, with 8 bases between the two germline ends. CDR3 region: CASTFSSYEQYF. CDR3 DNA sequence: TGTGCCAGCACCTTCAGTTCCTACGAGCAGTACTTC.

CDR3: CAISDGLQGALYNEQFF. The CDR3 DNA reads as TGTGCCATCAGCGACGGGCTTCAGGGGGCACTCTACAATGAGCAGTTCTTC. This chain uses TRBV10-3 with TRBJ2-1; 8 bases line up with TRBD1. Looked up from germline, CDR1 is ENHRY and CDR2 is SYGVKD. The length of the CDR3 is 17 residues. The J segment lost 3 bases and the V segment lost 6 bases, leaving 13 bases of the junction unmatched.

J is TRBJ2-2 and V is TRBV2; D is undetermined. CDR3 length: 13 residues. V was cut by 5 bases and J by 1 base, with 5 bases left in between. Germline lookup yields CDR1 SNHLY and CDR2 FYNNEI. CDR3 in DNA: TGTGCCAGCAGTCCCCAGAACACCGGGGAGCTGTTTTTT. The encoded protein is CASSPQNTGELFF.

The V call is TRBV4-2, the J call TRBJ1-3; TRBD1 might be the D (6 bases). The V end lost 0 bases, the J end lost 4 bases, and 13 bases lay between the germline ends. The germline V gene has CDR1 LGHNA and CDR2 YNFKEQ. This CDR3 region has 16 residues. The CDR3: CASSQDIRGQGNTIYF. As DNA, the CDR3 is TGTGCCAGCAGCCAAGATATCAGGGGCCAGGGAAACACCATATATTTT.

The chain couples TRBV7-9 to TRBJ2-6; D perhaps matches TRBD2 (5 bases). There are 15 residues in the CDR3. The V and J ends lost 5 bases and 2 bases respectively, with 10 bases between them. Germline-derived CDR1 and CDR2 are SEHNR and FQNEAQ (reference sequence). This CDR3 reads CASSRGLTGANVLTF. In nucleotides, the CDR3 is TGTGCCAGCAGCCGTGGACTGACTGGGGCCAACGTCCTGACTTTC.

This rearrangement joins TRBV19 to TRBJ2-7, with TRBD2 identical over 8 bases. The J segment lost 3 bases and the V segment lost 4 bases, leaving 14 bases of the junction unmatched. CDR3 length equals 17 residues. The germline CDR1 and CDR2 sequences are LNHDA and SQIVND (reference sequence). This CDR3 is CASSTSRLAGRRYEQYF. Written as DNA, the CDR3 is TGTGCCAGTAGTACAAGCCGTTTAGCGGGAAGGCGCTACGAGCAGTACTTC.

The V and J genes are TRBV2 and TRBJ1-2; D is possibly TRBD1 (6 bases). The CDR3 runs 15 residues. V dropped 2 bases and J dropped 2 bases, with 12 bases sitting between them. Germline V lookup: CDR1 SNHLY, CDR2 FYNNEI. CDR3 nucleotides: TGTGCCAGCAGTGAAATTCGGACAGTAAACTATGGCTACACCTTC. Its protein is CASSEIRTVNYGYTF.

The chain joins TRBV7-9 to TRBJ2-3; D is unclear. This CDR3 spans 14 amino acids. CDR1 and CDR2 (germline): SEHNR, FQNEAQ (reference sequence). V was pared by 1 base and J by 5 bases, with 10 bases between. CDR3 residues: CASSLGPTGDTQYF. The CDR3 DNA follows: TGTGCCAGCAGCTTAGGCCCAACTGGAGATACGCAGTATTTT.

In this sample, this clone turned up once. The genes are TRBV4-3 and TRBJ2-2; the match to TRBD1 covers 9 bases. CDR1 and CDR2 from the germline V gene are LGHNA and YSLEER. After removal of 3 bases from V and 6 bases from J, the junction contained 8 bases not matched to a gene. The length of the CDR3 is 16 residues. CDR3 coding DNA: TGCGCCAGCAGCCAGTCCGGGACAGGGAAGTCCGGGGAGCTGTTTTTT. Translated: CASSQSGTGKSGELFF.

The genes are TRBV6-1 and TRBJ1-1; TRBD1 might be the D (5 bases). V shed 6 bases and J shed 9 bases, with 17 bases lying between them. This CDR3 contains 13 residues. Germline CDR1 is MNHNS and CDR2 is SASEGT. CDR3 region: CASSTGQGWKAFF. CDR3 coding DNA: TGTGCCAGCAGCACCGGGCAGGGATGGAAAGCTTTCTTT.

This chain links TRBV18 with TRBJ2-1; 10 bases match TRBD2. The CDR3 spans 15 residues. V shed 3 bases and J 4 bases; nucleotides not matched to a gene: 3. In germline, CDR1 is KGHSH, CDR2 LQKENI. The CDR3 loop reads CASSPGLASYNEQFF. CDR3 DNA sequence: TGTGCCAGCTCACCGGGACTAGCGAGTTACAATGAGCAGTTCTTC.

The V gene is TRBV7-2, the J gene TRBJ2-5; 12 positions agree with TRBD1. The germline V gene encodes CDR1 SGHTA and CDR2 FQGNSA. V trimming: 5 bases; J trimming: 5 bases; junction bases outside the gene matches: 3. CDR3 length: 14 residues. CDR3 nucleotide sequence: TGTGCCAGCAGCACCGGGACAGGGGGCGAGACCCAGTACTTC. Amino acid sequence: CASSTGTGGETQYF.

The CDR3 region is CASSDGQFNQPQHF. The CDR3 bases are TGTGCCAGCAGCGATGGACAGTTCAATCAGCCCCAGCATTTT. This sequence joins TRBV11-2 and TRBJ1-5, with D tentatively TRBD1 (6 bases). This CDR3 region has 14 residues. The V gene lost 5 bases and the J gene lost 3 bases, with 11 bases spanning the gap. Germline V gene data show CDR1 as SGHAT and CDR2 as FQNNGV.

The chain joins TRBV30 to TRBJ2-4; D ambiguous. The CDR3 spans 12 residues. The V and J ends lost 2 bases and 5 bases respectively, with 7 bases between them. CDR1 and CDR2 from the germline V gene are GTSNPN and SVGIG (reference sequence). CDR3 coding DNA: TGTGCCTGGAGTTTTACGGAAAACATTCAGTACTTC. It is translated as CAWSFTENIQYF.

The chain combines TRBV6-1 with TRBJ2-1; TRBD1 matches 7 bases. The CDR3 is 11 residues long. Germline V gives CDR1 MNHNS, CDR2 SASEGT. V trimming: 6 bases; J trimming: 14 bases; junction bases outside the gene matches: 7. CDR3 nucleotides: TGTGCCAGCAGGGTGGACAGGTTGGAGTTCTTC. Translating it yields CASRVDRLEFF.

The rearrangement links TRBV6-5 to TRBJ1-2; TRBD1 is a possible D gene (5 bases). Germline V gene sequence: CDR1 MNHEY, CDR2 SVGAGI. V lost 5 bases to trimming and J lost 0 bases, with 13 bases between them. The CDR3 has 15 amino acids. The CDR3 here is CASSVRGASNYGYTF. The CDR3 region has the DNA TGTGCCAGCAGTGTGCGTGGGGCCTCTAACTATGGCTACACCTTC.

This chain links TRBV5-1 with TRBJ2-1; D is ambiguous. There are 15 residues in the CDR3. In germline, CDR1 is SGHRS, CDR2 YFSETQ. V gave up 0 bases and J gave up 7 bases, with 14 bases separating them. The CDR3 protein is CASSLAPRAVNEQFF. The CDR3 DNA follows: TGCGCCAGCAGCTTGGCACCTCGTGCGGTTAATGAGCAGTTCTTC.